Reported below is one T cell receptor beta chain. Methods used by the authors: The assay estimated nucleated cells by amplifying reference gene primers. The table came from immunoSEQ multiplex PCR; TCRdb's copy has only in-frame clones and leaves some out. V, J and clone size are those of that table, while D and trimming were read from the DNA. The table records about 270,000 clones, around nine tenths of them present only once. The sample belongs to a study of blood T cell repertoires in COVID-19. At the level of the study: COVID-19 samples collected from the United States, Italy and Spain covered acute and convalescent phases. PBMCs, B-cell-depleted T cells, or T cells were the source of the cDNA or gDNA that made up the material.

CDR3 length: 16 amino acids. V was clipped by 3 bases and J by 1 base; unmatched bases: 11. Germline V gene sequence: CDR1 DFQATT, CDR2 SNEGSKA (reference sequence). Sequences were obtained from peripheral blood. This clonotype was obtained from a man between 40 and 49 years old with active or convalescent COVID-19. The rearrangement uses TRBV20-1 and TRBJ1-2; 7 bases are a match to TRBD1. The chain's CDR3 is CSASPPGTANNYGYTF. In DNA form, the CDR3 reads TGCAGTGCTAGTCCCCCCGGGACAGCAAATAACTATGGCTACACCTTC.